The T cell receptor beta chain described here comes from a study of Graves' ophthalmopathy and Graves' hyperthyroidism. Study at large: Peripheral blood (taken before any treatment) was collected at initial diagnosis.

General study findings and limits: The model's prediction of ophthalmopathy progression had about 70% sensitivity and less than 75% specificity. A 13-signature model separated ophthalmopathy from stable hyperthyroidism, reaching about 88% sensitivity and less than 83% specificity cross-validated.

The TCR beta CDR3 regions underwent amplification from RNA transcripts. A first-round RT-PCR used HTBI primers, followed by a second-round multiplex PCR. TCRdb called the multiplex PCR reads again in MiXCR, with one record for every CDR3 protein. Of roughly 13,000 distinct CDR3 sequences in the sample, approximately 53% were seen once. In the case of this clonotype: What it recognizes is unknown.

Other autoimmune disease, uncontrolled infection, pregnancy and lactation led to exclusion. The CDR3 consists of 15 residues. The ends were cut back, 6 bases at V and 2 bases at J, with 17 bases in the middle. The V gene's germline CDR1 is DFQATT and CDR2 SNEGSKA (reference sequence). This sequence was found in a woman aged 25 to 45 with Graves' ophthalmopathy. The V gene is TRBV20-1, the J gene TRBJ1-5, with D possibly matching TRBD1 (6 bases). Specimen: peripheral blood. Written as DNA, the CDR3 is TGCAGTGCCCCTGACAGGAGTGGTGGCAATCAGCCCCAGCATTTT. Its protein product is CSAPDRSGGNQPQHF.